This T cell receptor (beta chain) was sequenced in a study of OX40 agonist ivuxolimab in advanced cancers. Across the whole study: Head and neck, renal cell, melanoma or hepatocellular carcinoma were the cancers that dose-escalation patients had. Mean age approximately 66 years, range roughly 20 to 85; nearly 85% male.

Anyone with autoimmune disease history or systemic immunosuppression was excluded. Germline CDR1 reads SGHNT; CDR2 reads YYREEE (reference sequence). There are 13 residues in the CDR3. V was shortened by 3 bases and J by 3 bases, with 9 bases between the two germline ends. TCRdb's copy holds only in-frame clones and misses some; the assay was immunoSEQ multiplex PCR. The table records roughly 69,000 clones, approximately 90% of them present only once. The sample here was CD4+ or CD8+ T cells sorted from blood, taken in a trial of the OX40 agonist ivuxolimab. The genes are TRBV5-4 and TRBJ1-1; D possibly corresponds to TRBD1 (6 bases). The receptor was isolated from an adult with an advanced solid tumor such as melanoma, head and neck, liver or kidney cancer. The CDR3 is CASSWGPDTEAFF. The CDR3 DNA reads TGTGCCAGCAGCTGGGGGCCCGACACTGAAGCTTTCTTT.